The clone carrying this TCR beta chain has a count of ten or more. Its antigen is not identified. Bone marrow was sampled from every patient at the time of active disease. After removal of 6 bases from V and 5 bases from J, the junction contained 9 bases not matched to a gene. CDR3 length: 13 amino acids. CDR1 and CDR2 from the germline V gene are DFQATT and SNEGSKA (reference sequence). This entry is derived from a study of read filtering for tumor transcriptome and immune sequencing. Study in general: Fewer than 10 patients were R-ISS I, 16 were R-ISS II, six or seven were R-ISS III. General observations from the study: The CD138-negative fraction was mixed bone marrow immune cells, not pure T cells. Single-read clonotypes: about 81.9% of IR-seq clonotypes (approximately 4% of reads), 74.6% of RNA-seq clonotypes (nearly 45% of reads).

This library used 300 to 450 ng RNA and molecular barcoded adaptors spanning alpha/delta and beta/gamma chains. TCRdb processed the reads anew with MiXCR; each CDR3 protein has one entry. The repertoire holds about 24,000 distinct CDR3 sequences, with around a fifth as singletons. The gene calls are TRBV20-1 and TRBJ2-5; TRBD1 matches at 7 bases. The sample was a population of CD138-negative cells sorted from bone marrow. The origin of this receptor is a donor at least 40 years old with multiple myeloma. The CDR3 region has the DNA TGCAGTGCGCAATCGGGACAGAAGGAGACCCAGTACTTC. Protein: CSAQSGQKETQYF.